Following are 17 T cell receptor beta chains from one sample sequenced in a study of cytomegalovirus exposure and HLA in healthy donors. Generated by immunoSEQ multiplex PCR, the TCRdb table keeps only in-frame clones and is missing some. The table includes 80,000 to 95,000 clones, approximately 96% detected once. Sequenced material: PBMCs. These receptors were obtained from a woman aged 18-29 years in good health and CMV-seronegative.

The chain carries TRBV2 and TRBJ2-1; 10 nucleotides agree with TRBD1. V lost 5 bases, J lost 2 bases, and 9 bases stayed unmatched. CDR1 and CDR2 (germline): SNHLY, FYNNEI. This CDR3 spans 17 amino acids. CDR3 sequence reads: CASSRDPGQGTYNEQFF. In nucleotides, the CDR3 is TGTGCCAGCAGTCGTGACCCGGGACAGGGGACCTACAATGAGCAGTTCTTC.

The DNA for the CDR3 is TGTGCCAGCAGCCAGGGACAGGGGAATGAAAAACTGTTTTTT. This gives the protein CASSQGQGNEKLFF. The chain has TRBV7-9 and TRBJ1-4; TRBD1 matches at 10 bases. Germline trimming cut 5 bases from V and 5 bases from J; bases unmatched to any gene: 2. In germline, CDR1 is SEHNR, CDR2 FQNEAQ (reference sequence). This CDR3 spans 14 amino acids.

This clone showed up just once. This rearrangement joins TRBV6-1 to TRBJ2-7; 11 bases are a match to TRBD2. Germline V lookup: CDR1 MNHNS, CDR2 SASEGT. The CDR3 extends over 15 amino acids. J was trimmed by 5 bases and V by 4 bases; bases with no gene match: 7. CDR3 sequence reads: CASSASGRLLDEQYF. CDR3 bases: TGTGCCAGCAGTGCTAGCGGGAGGCTCCTCGACGAGCAGTACTTC.

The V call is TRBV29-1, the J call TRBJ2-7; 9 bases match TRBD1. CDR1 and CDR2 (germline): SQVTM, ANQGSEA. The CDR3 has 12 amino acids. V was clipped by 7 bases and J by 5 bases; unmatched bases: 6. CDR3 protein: CSAIGDRDEQYF. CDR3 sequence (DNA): TGCAGCGCGATTGGGGACAGGGACGAGCAGTACTTC.

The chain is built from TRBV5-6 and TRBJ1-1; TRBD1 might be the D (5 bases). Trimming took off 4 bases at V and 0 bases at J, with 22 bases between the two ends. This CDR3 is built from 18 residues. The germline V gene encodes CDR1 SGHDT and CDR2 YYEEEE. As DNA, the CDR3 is TGTGCCAGCAGCATAATCGAACAGGTTTCAGGGTTGAACACTGAAGCTTTCTTT. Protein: CASSIIEQVSGLNTEAFF.

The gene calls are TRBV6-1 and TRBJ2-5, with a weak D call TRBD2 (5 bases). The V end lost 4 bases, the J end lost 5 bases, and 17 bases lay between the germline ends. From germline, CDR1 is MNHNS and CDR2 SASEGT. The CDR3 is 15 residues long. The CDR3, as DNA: TGTGCCAGCAGTGTGCTAGATCCACCGGGGGAGACCCAGTACTTC. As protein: CASSVLDPPGETQYF.

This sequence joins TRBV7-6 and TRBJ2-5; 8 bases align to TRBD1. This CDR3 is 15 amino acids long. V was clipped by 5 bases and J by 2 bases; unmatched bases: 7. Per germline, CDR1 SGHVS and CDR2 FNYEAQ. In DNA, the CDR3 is TGTGCCAGCAGCCCGAGGACAGGGAATCAAGAGACCCAGTACTTC. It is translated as CASSPRTGNQETQYF.

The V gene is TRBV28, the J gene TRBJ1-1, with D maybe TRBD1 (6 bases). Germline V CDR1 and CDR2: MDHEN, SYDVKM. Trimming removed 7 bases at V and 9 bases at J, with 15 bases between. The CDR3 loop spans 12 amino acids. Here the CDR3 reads CASTATGGQAFF. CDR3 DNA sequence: TGTGCCAGCACCGCGACTGGGGGCCAAGCTTTCTTT.

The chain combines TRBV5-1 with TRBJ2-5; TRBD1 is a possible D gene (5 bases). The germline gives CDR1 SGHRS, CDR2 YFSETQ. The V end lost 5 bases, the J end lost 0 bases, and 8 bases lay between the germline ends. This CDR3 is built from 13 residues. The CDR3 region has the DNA TGCGCCAGCAGGCAGGGAAACCAAGAGACCCAGTACTTC. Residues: CASRQGNQETQYF.

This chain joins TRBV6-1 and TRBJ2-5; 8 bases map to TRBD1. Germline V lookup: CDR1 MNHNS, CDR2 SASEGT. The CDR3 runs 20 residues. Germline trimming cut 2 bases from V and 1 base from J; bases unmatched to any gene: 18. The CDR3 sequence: CASSEYPRGTGPGVQETQYF. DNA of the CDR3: TGTGCCAGCAGTGAATACCCTAGGGGGACAGGCCCGGGGGTCCAAGAGACCCAGTACTTC.

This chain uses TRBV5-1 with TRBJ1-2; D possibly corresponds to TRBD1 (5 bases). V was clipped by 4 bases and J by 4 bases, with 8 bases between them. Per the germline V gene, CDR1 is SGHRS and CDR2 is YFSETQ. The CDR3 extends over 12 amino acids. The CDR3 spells CASSPDSYGYTF. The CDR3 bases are TGCGCCAGCAGCCCTGACAGCTATGGCTACACCTTC.

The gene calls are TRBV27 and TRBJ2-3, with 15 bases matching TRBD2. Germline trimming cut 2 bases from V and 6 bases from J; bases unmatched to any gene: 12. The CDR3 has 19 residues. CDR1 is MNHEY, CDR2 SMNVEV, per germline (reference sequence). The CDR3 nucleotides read TGTGCCAGCAGTTTAACTCGGTGGACTAGCGGGAGGGCCCCCGATACGCAGTATTTT. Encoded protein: CASSLTRWTSGRAPDTQYF.

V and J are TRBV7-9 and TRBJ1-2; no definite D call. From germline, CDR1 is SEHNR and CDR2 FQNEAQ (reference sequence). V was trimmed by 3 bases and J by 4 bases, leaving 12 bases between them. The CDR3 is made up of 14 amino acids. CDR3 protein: CASSLGGYGYGYTF. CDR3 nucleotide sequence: TGTGCCAGCAGCTTGGGAGGGTACGGCTATGGCTACACCTTC. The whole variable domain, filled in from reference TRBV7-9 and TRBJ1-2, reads DTGVSQNPRHKITKRGQNVTFRCDPISEHNRLYWYRQTLGQGPEFLTYFQNEAQLEKSRLLSDRFSAERPKGSFSTLEIQRTEQGDSAMYLCASSLGGYGYGYTFGSGTRLTVV.

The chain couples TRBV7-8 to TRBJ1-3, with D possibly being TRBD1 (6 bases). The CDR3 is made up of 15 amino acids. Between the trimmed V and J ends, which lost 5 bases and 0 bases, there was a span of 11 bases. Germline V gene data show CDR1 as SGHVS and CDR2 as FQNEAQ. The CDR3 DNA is TGTGCCAGCAGCCTACAGGGAGACTCTGGAAACACCATATATTTT. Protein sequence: CASSLQGDSGNTIYF.

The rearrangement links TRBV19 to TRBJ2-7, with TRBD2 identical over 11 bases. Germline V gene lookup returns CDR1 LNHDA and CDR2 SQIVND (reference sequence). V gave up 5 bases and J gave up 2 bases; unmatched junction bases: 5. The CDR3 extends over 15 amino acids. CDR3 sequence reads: CASSLLAGGAYEQYF. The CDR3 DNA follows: TGTGCCAGTAGTCTGTTAGCGGGAGGGGCCTACGAGCAGTACTTC.

CDR3 coding DNA: TGCAGCGTGGATTTAAGCAGGGGGGTCTCCTACGAGCAGTACTTC. Translation gives CSVDLSRGVSYEQYF. The chain joins TRBV29-1 to TRBJ2-7; weak D call: TRBD1 (7 bases). Trimming stripped 6 bases from V and 0 bases from J, with 18 bases between. This CDR3 is 15 amino acids long. CDR1 is SQVTM, CDR2 ANQGSEA, per germline.

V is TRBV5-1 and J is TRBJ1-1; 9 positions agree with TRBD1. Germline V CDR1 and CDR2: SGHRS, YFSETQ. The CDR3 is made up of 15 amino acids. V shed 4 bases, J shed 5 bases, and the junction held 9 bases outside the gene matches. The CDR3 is CASSGTGGAGTEAFF. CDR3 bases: TGCGCCAGCAGCGGAACAGGGGGCGCGGGGACTGAAGCTTTCTTT. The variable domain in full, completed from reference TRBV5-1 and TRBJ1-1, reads KAGVTQTPRYLIKTRGQQVTLSCSPISGHRSVSWYQQTPGQGLQFLFEYFSETQRNKGNFPGRFSGRQFSNSRSEMNVSTLELGDSALYLCASSGTGGAGTEAFFGQGTRLTVV.